This T cell receptor (beta chain) was retrieved from a study of T cell repertoires in cytomegalovirus infection. Study in general: Well-studied HLA-B-restricted CMV epitopes were used in the study alongside recently identified HLA-C-restricted ones. TCR beta signatures that were public indicated CMV infection and matching HLA type.

TCRdb called the reads again in MiXCR, with one record for every CDR3 protein. The sample lists about 830,000 distinct CDR3 sequences; approximately 32% were seen once. Details on this clonotype: No antigen is known for it.

V lost 0 bases, J lost 10 bases, and 12 bases lay in between. The CDR3 is made up of 13 amino acids. CDR1 is PRHDT, CDR2 FYEKMQ, per germline (reference sequence). V and J are TRBV13 and TRBJ1-1, with unresolved D. This TCR was recovered from a human donor in good health (CMV status not recorded). Some clones in this sample may be carry-over from other donors' samples. The source was cultured CD8+ T cells from PBMCs, collected from culture after CMV antigen stimulation. This CDR3 reads CASSLGGRSPAFF. The CDR3 nucleotides are TGTGCCAGCAGCTTAGGGGGCAGGAGTCCAGCTTTCTTT.